The 13 T cell receptor beta chains listed next were all sequenced from one sample in a study of blood T cell repertoires in COVID-19. The assay was immunoSEQ multiplex PCR, and TCRdb's table has in-frame clones only and misses some. The sample holds under 350,000 clones, roughly 86% seen once. The sequenced sample was PBMCs or T cells enriched from blood (not recorded which). The receptors were gathered from a woman aged 18-29 years who had recovered from COVID-19.

V is TRBV30 and J is TRBJ1-2; TRBD1 agrees at 8 bases. Germline V lookup: CDR1 GTSNPN, CDR2 SVGIG (reference sequence). CDR3 length: 13 amino acids. V was pared by 1 base and J by 4 bases, with 2 bases of the junction left unmatched. CDR3 sequence: CAWSGDRIYGYTF. CDR3 DNA sequence: TGTGCCTGGAGTGGGGACAGGATCTATGGCTACACCTTC.

The J gene is TRBJ2-2, the V gene TRBV27; 13 bases are a match to TRBD2. Germline V CDR1 and CDR2: MNHEY, SMNVEV (reference sequence). V was clipped by 6 bases and J by 4 bases; unmatched bases: 5. This CDR3 is built from 16 residues. The CDR3 is CASSPGLAGVTGELFF. DNA of the CDR3: TGTGCCAGCAGCCCTGGACTAGCGGGAGTCACCGGGGAGCTGTTTTTT.

The rearrangement joins TRBV18 to TRBJ2-3; D is unresolved. The germline gives CDR1 KGHSH, CDR2 LQKENI. The CDR3 has 14 residues. V gave up 3 bases and J gave up 2 bases, with 9 bases separating them. The CDR3 loop is CASSPILSTDTQYF. The DNA of the CDR3 is TGTGCCAGCTCACCTATACTCTCCACAGATACGCAGTATTTT. The full variable domain, its missing parts supplied by reference TRBV18 and TRBJ2-3, is NAGVMQNPRHLVRRRGQEARLRCSPMKGHSHVYWYRQLPEEGLKFMVYLQKENIIDESGMPKERFSAEFPKEGPSILRIQQVVRGDSAAYFCASSPILSTDTQYFGPGTRLTVL.

The V gene is TRBV20-1, the J gene TRBJ2-1; 9 positions match TRBD2. V lost 3 bases to trimming and J lost 0 bases; unmatched junction nucleotides: 12. The CDR3 consists of 18 residues. Looked up from germline, CDR1 is DFQATT and CDR2 is SNEGSKA (reference sequence). CDR3 in amino acids: CSASTLTSGPSSYNEQFF. CDR3 nucleotide sequence: TGCAGTGCTAGTACCCTGACTAGCGGTCCAAGCTCCTACAATGAGCAGTTCTTC.

The chain joins TRBV27 to TRBJ1-4; D gene ambiguous. V was clipped by 3 bases and J by 3 bases, with 11 bases between them. The CDR3 runs to 15 residues. Germline V gene lookup returns CDR1 MNHEY and CDR2 SMNVEV (reference sequence). DNA of the CDR3: TGTGCCAGCAGTTTTATGGGGAGGGCTAATGAAAAACTGTTTTTT. This encodes CASSFMGRANEKLFF.

The chain couples TRBV30 to TRBJ1-3; D gene unclear. This CDR3 has 14 residues. V dropped 4 bases and J dropped 4 bases, with 14 bases sitting between them. The germline gives CDR1 GTSNPN, CDR2 SVGIG (reference sequence). The CDR3 is CAWMMTGFGNTIYF. DNA of the CDR3: TGTGCCTGGATGATGACGGGGTTCGGAAACACCATATATTTT.

This rearrangement joins TRBV7-2 to TRBJ2-7, with TRBD1 as a possible D gene (7 bases). Trimming stripped 5 bases from V and 3 bases from J, with 14 bases between. The CDR3 runs 14 residues. Germline assignment: CDR1 SGHTA and CDR2 FQGNSA. In DNA form, the CDR3 reads TGTGCCAGCAGCCCGCGGGACAGCTTCTACGAGCAGTACTTC. Translation gives CASSPRDSFYEQYF. The complete variable domain, with remaining parts taken from reference TRBV7-2 and TRBJ2-7, reads GAGVSQSPSNKVTEKGKDVELRCDPISGHTALYWYRQSLGQGLEFLIYFQGNSAPDKSGLPSDRFSAERTGGSVSTLTIQRTQQEDSAVYLCASSPRDSFYEQYFGPGTRLTVT.

The V gene is TRBV2, the J gene TRBJ2-1, with 9 bases identical to TRBD2. Germline CDR1 and CDR2: SNHLY and FYNNEI. V dropped 3 bases and J dropped 7; count of bases not matched to a gene: 7. This CDR3 has 15 residues. CDR3 protein: CASSEVAGGPNEQFF. CDR3 coding DNA: TGTGCCAGCAGTGAGGTGGCGGGAGGGCCGAATGAGCAGTTCTTC.

The chain joins TRBV30 to TRBJ1-2; unclear D gene. This CDR3 region has 12 residues. Germline V gene sequence: CDR1 GTSNPN, CDR2 SVGIG (reference sequence). V was clipped by 2 bases and J by 6 bases, with 10 bases between them. CDR3 DNA sequence: TGTGCCTGGAGTATCGGCGGGAATGGCTACACCTTC. This codes for CAWSIGGNGYTF.

This chain connects TRBV7-9 to TRBJ2-1, with TRBD2 matching 9 bases. CDR1 is SEHNR, CDR2 FQNEAQ, per germline (reference sequence). The CDR3 runs to 15 residues. In nucleotides, the CDR3 is TGTGTCTCGGGGAGCGGGAGGTCCTCCTACAATGAGCAGTTCTTC. Protein sequence: CVSGSGRSSYNEQFF.

In this sample, this clone turned up once. The chain joins TRBV11-2 to TRBJ1-1, with 7 positions matching TRBD1. V lost 4 bases to trimming and J lost 1 base; unmatched junction nucleotides: 3. This CDR3 region has 14 residues. Germline V gene lookup returns CDR1 SGHAT and CDR2 FQNNGV. CDR3 nucleotides: TGTGCCAGCAGCTACGGGACAGCGAACACTGAAGCTTTCTTT. Amino acids: CASSYGTANTEAFF.

This chain links TRBV27 with TRBJ2-3; 9 bases align to TRBD2. The CDR3 is made up of 15 amino acids. The V and J ends lost 6 bases and 2 bases, in that order; junction bases with no gene match: 6. Per the germline V gene, CDR1 is MNHEY and CDR2 is SMNVEV (reference sequence). The CDR3 DNA reads TGTGCCAGCAGGACAGCGGGAGGCAACACAGATACGCAGTATTTT. This encodes CASRTAGGNTDTQYF.

V is TRBV24-1 and J is TRBJ1-2, with TRBD1 matching 10 bases. Per the germline V gene, CDR1 is KGHDR and CDR2 is SFDVKD. This CDR3 comprises 16 residues. V was pared by 4 bases and J by 3 bases, with 7 bases of the junction left unmatched. CDR3 bases: TGTGCCACCAGTGACCCCGGACAGGGGGGGGACTATGGCTACACCTTC. Amino acid sequence: CATSDPGQGGDYGYTF.